The T cell receptor (beta chain) described here comes from a study of patients and donors after allogeneic stem cell transplantation. One entry per CDR3 protein, called by TCRdb with MiXCR from the RT-PCR reads. The table has 45,000 to 65,000 distinct CDR3 sequences, about an eighth seen once. The CDR3 is 16 residues long. Germline V gene sequence: CDR1 KGHSH, CDR2 LQKENI. J gave up 6 bases and V 2 bases, and 8 bases lay outside the gene matches. The rearrangement uses TRBV18 and TRBJ2-7; 12 bases are a match to TRBD1. This TCR derives from a human donor who was either an allogeneic HSCT recipient or a stem cell or donor lymphocyte infusion donor (not recorded which). It is not recorded whose cells these are; they may come from a transplant donor. The sample was blood, either unsorted or a sorted T cell fraction (not recorded which). In nucleotides, the CDR3 is TGTGCCAGCTCACCAGTCCCGGGACAGGGGGCACGCGAGCAGTACTTC. This gives the protein CASSPVPGQGAREQYF.